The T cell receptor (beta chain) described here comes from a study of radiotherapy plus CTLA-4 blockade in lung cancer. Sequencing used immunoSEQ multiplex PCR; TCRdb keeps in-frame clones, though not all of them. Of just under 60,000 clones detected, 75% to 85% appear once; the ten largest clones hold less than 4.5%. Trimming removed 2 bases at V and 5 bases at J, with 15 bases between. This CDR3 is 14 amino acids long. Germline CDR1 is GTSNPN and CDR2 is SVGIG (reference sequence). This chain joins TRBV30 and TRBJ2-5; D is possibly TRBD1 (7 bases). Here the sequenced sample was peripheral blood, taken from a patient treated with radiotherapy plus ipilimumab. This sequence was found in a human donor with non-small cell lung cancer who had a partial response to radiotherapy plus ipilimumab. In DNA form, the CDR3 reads TGTGCCTGGAGTTTGACAGGGACTGTTGAGACCCAGTACTTC. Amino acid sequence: CAWSLTGTVETQYF.